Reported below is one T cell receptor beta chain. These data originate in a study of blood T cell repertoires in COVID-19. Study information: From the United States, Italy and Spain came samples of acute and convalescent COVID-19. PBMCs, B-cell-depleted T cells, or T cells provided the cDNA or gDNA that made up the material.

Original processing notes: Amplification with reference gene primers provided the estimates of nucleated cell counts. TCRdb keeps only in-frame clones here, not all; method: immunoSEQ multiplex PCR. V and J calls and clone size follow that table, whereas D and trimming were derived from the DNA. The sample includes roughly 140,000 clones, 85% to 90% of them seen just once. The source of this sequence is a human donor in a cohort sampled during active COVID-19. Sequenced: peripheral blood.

The CDR3 here is CASSSQGQPQHF. CDR3 DNA sequence: TGTGCCAGCAGTTCACAGGGTCAGCCCCAGCATTTT. The chain couples TRBV28 to TRBJ1-5, with D possibly matching TRBD1 (6 bases). CDR1 and CDR2 from the germline V gene are MDHEN and SYDVKM. CDR3 length equals 12 residues. The V and J ends lost 4 bases and 6 bases respectively, with 7 bases between them.